These T cell receptor beta chains were read from a single sample in a study of blood T cells in healthy people across ages. One entry per CDR3 protein results from TCRdb running MiXCR on the 5' RACE reads. The sample has fewer than 1.5 million distinct CDR3 sequences, approximately 38% seen once. The sequenced sample consisted of blood. The source of these receptors is a woman between 18 and 29 years old in good health. Each CDR3 is given with its conserved first and last residue. Each record gives: D gene, V gene, J gene, clone size, CDR3 protein, CDR3 DNA. A D gene is named only where the DNA matches it firmly. The size field is filled for only some rows; it gives once, few, many or a size class.

NA	TRBV9	TRBJ2-1	NA	CASSPPGAGKNEQFF	TGTGCCAGCAGCCCCCCAGGGGCTGGGAAAAATGAGCAGTTCTTC
NA	TRBV4-2	TRBJ2-7	NA	CASSQNRVSREQYF	TGTGCCAGCAGCCAAAACCGGGTATCTAGGGAGCAGTACTTC
TRBD2	TRBV7-9	TRBJ2-7	NA	CASSPGTSWGFYEQYF	TGTGCCAGCAGCCCAGGGACTAGCTGGGGGTTCTACGAGCAGTACTTC
TRBD1	TRBV2	TRBJ2-1	NA	CASRGTGLVQETQFF	TGTGCCAGCAGGGGGACAGGGTTGGTCCAAGAGACCCAGTTCTTC
NA	TRBV28	TRBJ2-7	NA	CAAGKGVHVAEQYF	TGTGCCGCCGGTAAGGGGGTACACGTAGCCGAGCAGTACTTC
TRBD2	TRBV6-5	TRBJ2-7	few	CASSIGLKRETYEQYF	TGTGCCAGCAGTATCGGACTAAAGCGGGAGACCTACGAGCAGTACTTC
NA	TRBV12-3/TRBV12-4	TRBJ1-3	NA	CASQAGLYSGNTIYF	TGTGCCAGCCAAGCAGGACTGTACTCTGGAAACACCATATATTTT
NA	TRBV7-2	TRBJ2-5	NA	CASSPKWEQYF	TGTGCCAGCAGCCCCAAATGGGAGCAGTACTTC
NA	TRBV28	TRBJ2-5	NA	CASSPLDAETQYF	TGTGCCAGCAGTCCGTTGGACGCGGAGACCCAGTACTTC
NA	TRBV3-1	TRBJ1-4	NA	CASSPGQLREKLFF	TGTGCCAGCAGCCCAGGACAGCTACGAGAAAAACTGTTTTTT
TRBD1	TRBV6-5	TRBJ2-5	NA	CASSYGDRVKETQYF	TGTGCCAGCAGTTACGGGGACAGGGTGAAAGAGACCCAGTACTTC
TRBD1	TRBV6-5	TRBJ1-2	NA	CASSSPGQGAIYGYTF	TGTGCCAGCAGTAGCCCGGGACAGGGGGCCATCTATGGCTACACCTTC
TRBD2	TRBV3-1	TRBJ2-1	few	CASSRLAGGWYNEQFF	TGTGCCAGCAGCCGGCTAGCGGGAGGTTGGTACAATGAGCAGTTCTTC
NA	TRBV21-1	TRBJ2-4	few	CASSNGYSGGKNIQYF	TGTGCCAGCAGCAACGGGTACTCGGGTGGCAAAAACATTCAGTACTTC
TRBD2	TRBV7-2	TRBJ2-7	few	CASSLLHGTSVSYEQYF	TGTGCCAGCAGCTTACTGCACGGGACTAGCGTCTCCTACGAGCAGTACTTC
NA	TRBV3-1	TRBJ2-1	NA	CASSQETVNEQFF	TGTGCCAGCAGCCAAGAAACTGTCAATGAGCAGTTCTTC
TRBD1	TRBV6-1	TRBJ1-4	NA	CASSEPGTANEKLFF	TGTGCCAGCAGTGAACCCGGGACAGCTAATGAAAAACTGTTTTTT
NA	TRBV6-5	TRBJ2-3	NA	CASSYSGLLGDTQYF	TGTGCCAGCAGTTACTCGGGACTCTTGGGGGATACGCAGTATTTT
NA	TRBV7-9	TRBJ2-7	many	CASSLKLGEQYF	TGTGCCAGCAGCTTAAAATTGGGCGAGCAGTACTTC
NA	TRBV4-1	TRBJ1-5	NA	CASNQDSGQPQHF	TGCGCCAGCAACCAAGATTCGGGCCAGCCCCAGCATTTT
NA	TRBV2	TRBJ2-1	NA	CASSVAAISYNEQFF	TGTGCCAGCTCTGTAGCGGCCATCTCCTACAATGAGCAGTTCTTC
TRBD2	TRBV20-1	TRBJ2-3	NA	CSAMESGIPDTQYF	TGCAGTGCGATGGAGAGCGGGATCCCAGATACGCAGTATTTT
TRBD1	TRBV7-3	TRBJ2-1	NA	CASSLRPAGGLGGYNEQFF	TGTGCCAGCAGCTTACGTCCGGCAGGGGGCCTGGGGGGTTACAATGAGCAGTTCTTC
NA	TRBV2	TRBJ2-7	few	CASSEAGGLYEQYF	TGTGCCAGCAGTGAGGCAGGCGGACTCTACGAGCAGTACTTC
TRBD2	TRBV6-5	TRBJ2-7	NA	CASSVTSGVRGNEQYF	TGTGCCAGCAGCGTCACTAGCGGAGTCCGGGGAAATGAGCAGTACTTC
TRBD1	TRBV10-3	TRBJ2-5	NA	CVASTGGRLWETQYF	TGTGTCGCTTCGACAGGGGGCAGGTTGTGGGAGACCCAGTACTTC
TRBD1	TRBV20-1	TRBJ2-1	NA	CSARKGAISYNEQFF	TGCAGTGCTAGAAAGGGGGCCATTTCCTACAATGAGCAGTTCTTC
TRBD2	TRBV27	TRBJ2-7	few	CASGQREYVYEQYF	TGTGCCAGCGGCCAGCGGGAGTACGTCTACGAGCAGTACTTC
TRBD2	TRBV11-2	TRBJ2-7	few	CASSFTVGLAADGQYF	TGTGCCAGCAGCTTCACCGTCGGGCTAGCGGCCGACGGTCAGTACTTC
NA	TRBV28	TRBJ2-3	few	CASSSGSTNTQYF	TGTGCCAGCAGTTCGGGTTCCACAAATACGCAGTATTTT
NA	TRBV28	TRBJ2-7	NA	CASSTSDGVPYEQYF	TGTGCCAGCAGTACATCTGACGGGGTCCCTTACGAGCAGTACTTC
TRBD1	TRBV10-1	TRBJ1-1	once	CASSAPGGMNTEAFF	TGCGCCAGCAGTGCCCCAGGGGGGATGAACACTGAAGCTTTCTTT
TRBD1	TRBV10-3	TRBJ2-7	NA	CAIRYNRGENYEQYF	TGTGCCATCAGGTACAACAGGGGGGAGAACTACGAGCAGTACTTC
NA	TRBV20-1	TRBJ2-1	NA	CSARDQLLSHNEQFF	TGCAGTGCTAGAGATCAGCTCCTCTCCCACAATGAGCAGTTCTTC
TRBD2	TRBV7-2	TRBJ2-3	few	CASSLFGSLAGLDTQYF	TGTGCCAGCAGCTTATTTGGGAGCTTAGCGGGGTTGGATACGCAGTATTTT
NA	TRBV5-6	TRBJ1-2	few	CASSLVSGGSYGYTF	TGTGCCAGCAGCTTGGTTTCCGGGGGGAGCTATGGCTACACCTTC
NA	TRBV12-3/TRBV12-4	TRBJ2-6	NA	CASTGGSGANVLTF	TGTGCCAGCACCGGGGGCTCTGGGGCCAACGTCCTGACTTTC
NA	TRBV20-1	TRBJ2-5	NA	CSAGATGRETQYF	TGCAGTGCTGGTGCTACAGGGAGGGAGACCCAGTACTTC
TRBD2	TRBV7-8	TRBJ2-1	few	CASSPLTSGYNEQFF	TGTGCCAGCAGCCCTTTGACTAGCGGATACAATGAGCAGTTCTTC
TRBD2	TRBV20-1	TRBJ2-5	few	CSITSGPQETQYF	TGCAGCATAACTAGCGGCCCTCAAGAGACCCAGTACTTC
NA	TRBV2	TRBJ2-5	NA	CASSWVGSPETQYF	TGTGCCAGCAGTTGGGTCGGATCCCCAGAGACCCAGTACTTC
NA	TRBV3-1	TRBJ2-1	few	CASRQDSGPYNEQFF	TGTGCCAGCAGGCAGGACTCGGGCCCATACAATGAGCAGTTCTTC
TRBD2	TRBV10-3	TRBJ2-7	NA	CAISESTSGGEYEQYF	TGTGCCATCAGTGAGTCGACTAGCGGGGGGGAGTACGAGCAGTACTTC
NA	TRBV27	TRBJ1-5	NA	CASRGGTPTSNQPQHF	TGTGCCAGCAGGGGGGGGACACCGACTAGCAATCAGCCCCAGCATTTT
TRBD1	TRBV27	TRBJ2-3	NA	CASTPGQMDTQYF	TGTGCCAGCACCCCGGGACAGATGGATACGCAGTATTTT
TRBD2	TRBV20-1	TRBJ2-7	NA	CSATGAGGLAGVSNEQYF	TGCAGTGCCACGGGGGCCGGCGGACTAGCGGGAGTAAGCAATGAGCAGTACTTC
NA	TRBV29-1	TRBJ2-5	NA	CSVVGGSETQYF	TGCAGCGTTGTGGGTGGGTCAGAGACCCAGTACTTC
NA	TRBV29-1	TRBJ2-1	many	CSSEGTQGEQFF	TGCAGCTCAGAGGGGACTCAGGGTGAGCAGTTCTTC
NA	TRBV9	TRBJ2-3	NA	CASSVGERPSDTQYF	TGTGCCAGCAGCGTAGGCGAGAGACCCTCAGATACGCAGTATTTT
NA	TRBV20-1	TRBJ2-7	NA	CSAPGSVNEQYF	TGCAGTGCCCCCGGCTCCGTCAATGAGCAGTACTTC